This T cell receptor (beta chain) was documented in a study of PD-L1 blockade in urothelial cancer. Across the study: The year 2014 saw patients start atezolizumab, 1,200 mg intravenously every 3 weeks. Blood analysis occurred 3 weeks (second dose) and 6 weeks after treatment start. The study recovered a median of about 140,000 T cells per blood sample.

As to time point: peripheral blood 6 weeks after treatment start. This table comes from immunoSEQ multiplex PCR, and its TCRdb copy is limited to in-frame clones, with some not included. The sample holds around 50,000 clones; approximately 85% are singletons and the top ten take approximately 2%. The CDR3 contains 15 residues. Germline V gene lookup returns CDR1 SEHNR and CDR2 FQNEAQ (reference sequence). Germline trimming cut 5 bases from V and 9 bases from J; bases unmatched to any gene: 12. The chain has TRBV7-9 and TRBJ2-2, with 7 nucleotides matching TRBD1. The specimen comprised PBMCs, sampled around atezolizumab (anti-PD-L1) treatment. The TCR originated in a man aged 50-59 years with urothelial cancer. CDR3 DNA: TGTGCCAGCAGCCCCAGGGGGACGGGAACAAGGGAGCTGTTTTTT. It translates to CASSPRGTGTRELFF.